These 16 T cell receptor beta chains were sequenced from one sample in a study of T cell responses to AZD1222 COVID-19 vaccine. Some clones are missing from TCRdb's copy, which holds only in-frame ones; the method was immunoSEQ multiplex PCR. The repertoire holds 90,000 to 120,000 clones, with about 90% as singletons. The specimen was peripheral blood, collected on day 0 of AZD1222 vaccination. These receptors were taken from an adult in good health.

This sequence joins TRBV6-4 and TRBJ2-1; possibly TRBD1 for D (5 bases). Per germline, CDR1 MRHNA and CDR2 SNTAGT. The CDR3 is 11 amino acids. V was shortened by 6 bases and J by 5 bases, with 5 bases between the two germline ends. The CDR3 nucleotides read TGTGCCAGCAGACAGGACAATGAGCAGTTCTTC. The encoded protein is CASRQDNEQFF.

The chain recombines TRBV3-1 (or the pseudogene TRBV3-2) with TRBJ1-1, with 7 nucleotides matching TRBD1. The ends lost 1 base at V and 9 bases at J; junction bases unmatched: 5. CDR1 is LGHDT, CDR2 YNNKEL, per germline (reference sequence). CDR3 length: 13 amino acids. The CDR3 region is CASSQGGQLKAFF. DNA of the CDR3: TGTGCCAGCAGCCAAGGGGGACAGTTAAAAGCTTTCTTT.

The gene calls are TRBV4-3 and TRBJ1-1; D is possibly TRBD1 (5 bases). Trimming removed 0 bases from V and 10 bases from J, with 12 bases in between. This CDR3 is built from 13 residues. Germline V gene data show CDR1 as LGHNA and CDR2 as YSLEER. As DNA, the CDR3 is TGCGCCAGCAGCCAAGAGTCCGGGACGCGAGCTTTCTTT. Translation: CASSQESGTRAFF.

The chain couples TRBV6-2 or TRBV6-3 to TRBJ2-1; 7 bases map to TRBD2. The CDR3 consists of 17 residues. Germline values: CDR1 MNHEY, CDR2 SVGEGT. The J segment lost 5 bases and the V segment lost 2 bases, leaving 12 bases of the junction unmatched. The CDR3, as DNA: TGTGCCAGCAGTTACCCAGAGCGGGGTTCGGTCGACAATGAGCAGTTCTTC. Residues: CASSYPERGSVDNEQFF.

The chain is built from TRBV30 and TRBJ2-1; 7 nucleotides agree with TRBD1. The CDR3 covers 14 residues. Germline CDR1 is GTSNPN and CDR2 is SVGIG (reference sequence). Germline trimming cut 5 bases from V and 7 bases from J; bases unmatched to any gene: 11. CDR3 sequence (DNA): TGTGCCTGGGTAGTAGGGGGCGGGTCGAATGAGCAGTTCTTC. Protein: CAWVVGGGSNEQFF.

This rearrangement joins TRBV7-9 to TRBJ1-4; D remains unclear. The CDR3 contains 11 residues. V lost 4 bases to trimming and J lost 7 bases, with 4 bases between them. Per germline, CDR1 SEHNR and CDR2 FQNEAQ (reference sequence). CDR3 in amino acids: CASSSGEKLFF. CDR3 nucleotides: TGTGCCAGCAGCTCCGGTGAAAAACTGTTTTTT.

The chain is built from TRBV6-2 or TRBV6-3 and TRBJ2-7; D not resolved. The CDR3 is 11 residues long. CDR1 is MNHEY and CDR2 is SVGEGT in the germline V gene. V gave up 6 bases and J gave up 13 bases, with 16 bases separating them. In nucleotides, the CDR3 is TGTGCCAGCAGCCGGACCTCCCGGATATACTTC. Translated: CASSRTSRIYF.

This clone appeared a single time. The chain uses TRBV5-1 and TRBJ1-4; D is undetermined. Trimming cost V 5 bases and J 4 bases, with 21 bases left between them. Germline CDR1 is SGHRS and CDR2 is YFSETQ. The CDR3 consists of 17 residues. CDR3: CASRRTAELGHNEKLFF. For the CDR3, the DNA is TGCGCCAGCAGAAGGACGGCCGAGTTGGGTCATAATGAAAAACTGTTTTTT.

This sequence joins TRBV2 and TRBJ1-2, with a tentative D call TRBD1 (5 bases). V was pared by 6 bases and J by 3 bases, with 11 bases between. This CDR3 has 13 amino acids. Germline assignment: CDR1 SNHLY and CDR2 FYNNEI. Here the CDR3 reads CASSLTEDYGYTF. CDR3 nucleotides: TGTGCCAGCAGCTTGACAGAGGACTATGGCTACACCTTC.

This clone has only one observation. The rearrangement uses TRBV5-1 and TRBJ1-1; D gene unclear. The CDR3 has 12 residues. The ends were cut back, 5 bases at V and 0 bases at J, with 5 bases in the middle. CDR1 SGHRS and CDR2 YFSETQ come from the germline V gene. CDR3: CASRGLNTEAFF. CDR3 bases: TGCGCCAGCAGAGGGCTGAACACTGAAGCTTTCTTT. The full variable domain, its missing parts supplied by reference TRBV5-1 and TRBJ1-1, is KAGVTQTPRYLIKTRGQQVTLSCSPISGHRSVSWYQQTPGQGLQFLFEYFSETQRNKGNFPGRFSGRQFSNSRSEMNVSTLELGDSALYLCASRGLNTEAFFGQGTRLTVV.

The rearrangement links TRBV11-2 to TRBJ1-4, with 9 nucleotides matching TRBD1. The germline V gene encodes CDR1 SGHAT and CDR2 FQNNGV. The CDR3 totals 17 residues. The ends lost 0 bases at V and 5 bases at J; junction bases unmatched: 7. CDR3 region: CASSLDLGTGINEKLFF. CDR3 sequence (DNA): TGTGCCAGCAGCTTAGATCTAGGGACAGGGATAAATGAAAAACTGTTTTTT.

The DNA for the CDR3 is TGTGCCAGCACCTCCCGGGGGTACTATGGCTACACCTTC. The encoded protein is CASTSRGYYGYTF. The rearrangement joins TRBV12-3 or TRBV12-4 to TRBJ1-2; possible D gene TRBD1, 5 bases. CDR3 size: 13 residues. The V and J ends lost 7 bases and 3 bases respectively, with 12 bases between them.

This clone has more than one count but fewer than ten. The J gene is TRBJ2-3, the V gene TRBV7-6, with 12 bases that match TRBD2. The CDR3 loop spans 16 amino acids. V lost 5 bases to trimming and J lost 2 bases; unmatched junction nucleotides: 5. Germline CDR1 is SGHVS and CDR2 is FNYEAQ. Here the CDR3 reads CASSPSSGGATDTQYF. In DNA, the CDR3 is TGTGCCAGCAGCCCCTCTAGCGGGGGGGCCACAGATACGCAGTATTTT.

This clone was counted a single time. The chain uses TRBV7-9 and TRBJ2-7; weak D call: TRBD1 (5 bases). Looked up from germline, CDR1 is SEHNR and CDR2 is FQNEAQ (reference sequence). The ends were cut back, 9 bases at V and 2 bases at J, with 14 bases in the middle. The CDR3 has 13 amino acids. This CDR3 is CASSNQGPYEQYF. CDR3 bases: TGTGCCAGTTCAAACCAGGGCCCCTACGAGCAGTACTTC.

The chain joins TRBV6-1 to TRBJ1-6; 8 bases are a match to TRBD1. Losses at the gene ends were 4 bases for V and 8 bases for J; bases not matched to a gene: 4. Looked up from germline, CDR1 is MNHNS and CDR2 is SASEGT. This CDR3 is 14 amino acids long. DNA of the CDR3: TGTGCCAGCAGTGGGACAGGGTATTATTCACCCCTCCACTTT. Amino acids: CASSGTGYYSPLHF.

This rearrangement joins TRBV12-2 to TRBJ1-5. TRBV12-2 is assigned pseudogene status. The CDR3 extends over 16 amino acids. The CDR3 nucleotides are TGTGCAAGTCGCTTAGGGCGGGAGGGGTGCAATCAGCCCCAGCATTTT. It codes for CASRLGREGCNQPQHF.